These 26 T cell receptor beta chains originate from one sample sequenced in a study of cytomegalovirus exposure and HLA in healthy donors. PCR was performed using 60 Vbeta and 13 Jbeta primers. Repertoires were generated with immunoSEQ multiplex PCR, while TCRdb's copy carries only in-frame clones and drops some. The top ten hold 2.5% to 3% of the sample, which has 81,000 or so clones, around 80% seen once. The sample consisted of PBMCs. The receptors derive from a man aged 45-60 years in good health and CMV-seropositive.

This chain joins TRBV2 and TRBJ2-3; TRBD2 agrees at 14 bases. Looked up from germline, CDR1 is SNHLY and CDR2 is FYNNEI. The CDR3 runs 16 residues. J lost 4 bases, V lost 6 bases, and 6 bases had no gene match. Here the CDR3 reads CASSPGLAGGSDTQYF. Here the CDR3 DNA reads TGTGCCAGCAGCCCCGGACTAGCGGGAGGCTCAGATACGCAGTATTTT.

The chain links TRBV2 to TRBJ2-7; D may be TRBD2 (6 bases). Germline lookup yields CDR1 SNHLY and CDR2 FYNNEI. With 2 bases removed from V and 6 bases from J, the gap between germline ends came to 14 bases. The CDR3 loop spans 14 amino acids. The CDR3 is CASSESGLGGEQYF. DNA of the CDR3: TGTGCCAGCAGTGAATCCGGGCTGGGGGGCGAGCAGTACTTC.

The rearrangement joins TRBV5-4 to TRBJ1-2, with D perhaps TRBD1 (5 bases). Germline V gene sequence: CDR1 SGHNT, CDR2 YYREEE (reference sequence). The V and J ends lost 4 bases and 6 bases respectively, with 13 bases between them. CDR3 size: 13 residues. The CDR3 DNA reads TGTGCCAGCAGCCCCGGACCAGGGAATGGCTACACCTTC. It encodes CASSPGPGNGYTF. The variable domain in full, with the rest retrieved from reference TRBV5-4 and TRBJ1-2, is ETGVTQSPTHLIKTRGQQVTLRCSSQSGHNTVSWYQQALGQGPQFIFQYYREEENGRGNFPPRFSGLQFPNYSSELNVNALELDDSALYLCASSPGPGNGYTFGSGTRLTVV.

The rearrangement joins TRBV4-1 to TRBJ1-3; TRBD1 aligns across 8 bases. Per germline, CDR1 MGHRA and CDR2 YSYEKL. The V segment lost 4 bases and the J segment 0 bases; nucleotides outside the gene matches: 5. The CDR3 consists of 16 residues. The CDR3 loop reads CASSPDGQGSGNTIYF. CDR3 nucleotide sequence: TGCGCCAGCAGCCCGGACGGACAGGGCTCTGGAAACACCATATATTTT.

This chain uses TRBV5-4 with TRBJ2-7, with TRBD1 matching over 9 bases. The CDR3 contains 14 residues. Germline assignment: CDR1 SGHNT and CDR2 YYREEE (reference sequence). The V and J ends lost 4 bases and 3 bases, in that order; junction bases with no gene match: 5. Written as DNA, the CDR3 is TGTGCCAGCAGCACCGGACAGGGGAACTACGAGCAGTACTTC. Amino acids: CASSTGQGNYEQYF.

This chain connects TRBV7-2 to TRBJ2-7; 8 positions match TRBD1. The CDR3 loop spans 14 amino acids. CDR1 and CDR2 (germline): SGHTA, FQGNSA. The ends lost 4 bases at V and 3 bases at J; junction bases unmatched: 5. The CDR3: CASSSRTGIYEQYF. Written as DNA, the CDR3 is TGTGCCAGCAGCTCAAGGACAGGGATCTACGAGCAGTACTTC.

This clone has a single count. In DNA, the CDR3 is TGTGCCAGCACCCGGGACAGTTCCTCTGGGCCCCTCCACTTT. Its protein is CASTRDSSSGPLHF. The chain joins TRBV6-5 to TRBJ1-6, with 7 nucleotides matching TRBD1. Germline trimming cut 7 bases from V and 13 bases from J; bases unmatched to any gene: 13. Germline CDR1 is MNHEY and CDR2 is SVGAGI. The CDR3 consists of 14 residues.

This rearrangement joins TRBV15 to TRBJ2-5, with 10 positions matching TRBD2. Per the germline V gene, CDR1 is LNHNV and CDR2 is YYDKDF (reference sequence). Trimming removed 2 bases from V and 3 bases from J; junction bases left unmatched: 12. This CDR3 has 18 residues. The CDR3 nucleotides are TGTGCCACCAGCAGACTTACGGGGGTGCTAGCGGGAGAAGAGACCCAGTACTTC. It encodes CATSRLTGVLAGEETQYF.

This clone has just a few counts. The DNA of the CDR3 is TGTGCCAGCAGTTTCGCAGGGCCGTATGGCTACACCTTC. This sequence encodes CASSFAGPYGYTF. This rearrangement joins TRBV27 to TRBJ1-2, with D possibly being TRBD1 (5 bases). The CDR3 length is 13 residues. Germline CDR1 is MNHEY and CDR2 is SMNVEV (reference sequence). The V and J ends lost 3 bases and 5 bases respectively, with 10 bases between them.

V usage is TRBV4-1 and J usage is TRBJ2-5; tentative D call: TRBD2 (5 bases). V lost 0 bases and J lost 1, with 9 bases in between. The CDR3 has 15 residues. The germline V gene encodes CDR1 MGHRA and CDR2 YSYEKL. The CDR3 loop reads CASSQDGVTQETQYF. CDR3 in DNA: TGCGCCAGCAGCCAAGACGGGGTAACCCAAGAGACCCAGTACTTC.

CDR3 protein: CASSLSGVYEQYF. The CDR3 coding sequence is TGTGCCAGCAGCTTGTCGGGAGTTTACGAGCAGTACTTC. The chain has TRBV11-2 and TRBJ2-7; TRBD2 might be the D (6 bases). Germline V gives CDR1 SGHAT, CDR2 FQNNGV. This CDR3 spans 13 amino acids. Trimming cost V 3 bases and J 4 bases, with 10 bases left between them. The variable domain in full, completed from reference TRBV11-2 and TRBJ2-7, reads EAGVAQSPRYKIIEKRQSVAFWCNPISGHATLYWYQQILGQGPKLLIQFQNNGVVDDSQLPKDRFSAERLKGVDSTLKIQPAKLEDSAVYLCASSLSGVYEQYFGPGTRLTVT.

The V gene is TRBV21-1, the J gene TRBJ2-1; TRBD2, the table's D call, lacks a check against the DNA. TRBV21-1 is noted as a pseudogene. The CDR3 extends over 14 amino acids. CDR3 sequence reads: CASGKGLRHNEQFF. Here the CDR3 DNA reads TGTGCCAGCGGAAAGGGACTTCGACACAATGAGCAGTTCTTC.

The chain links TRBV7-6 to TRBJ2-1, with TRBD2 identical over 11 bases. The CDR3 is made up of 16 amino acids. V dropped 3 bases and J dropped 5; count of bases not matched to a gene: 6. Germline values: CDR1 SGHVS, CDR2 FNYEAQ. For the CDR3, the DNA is TGTGCCAGCAGCTTCGGCTTAGCGGGAGGGGACAATGAGCAGTTCTTC. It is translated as CASSFGLAGGDNEQFF.

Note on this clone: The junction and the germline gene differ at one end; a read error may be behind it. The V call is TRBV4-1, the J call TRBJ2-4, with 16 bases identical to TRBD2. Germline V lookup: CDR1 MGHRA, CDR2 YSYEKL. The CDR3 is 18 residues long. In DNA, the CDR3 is TGCGCCAGCAGCCAGGGACTAGCGGGAGGGAATGCCAAAAACAGTCAGTACTTC. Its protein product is CASSQGLAGGNAKNSQYF.

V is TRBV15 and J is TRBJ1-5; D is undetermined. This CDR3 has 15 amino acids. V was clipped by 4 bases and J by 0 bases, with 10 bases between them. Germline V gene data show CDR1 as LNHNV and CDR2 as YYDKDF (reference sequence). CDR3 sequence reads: CATSNGLASNQPQHF. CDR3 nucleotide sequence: TGTGCCACCAGCAATGGTCTGGCTAGCAATCAGCCCCAGCATTTT.

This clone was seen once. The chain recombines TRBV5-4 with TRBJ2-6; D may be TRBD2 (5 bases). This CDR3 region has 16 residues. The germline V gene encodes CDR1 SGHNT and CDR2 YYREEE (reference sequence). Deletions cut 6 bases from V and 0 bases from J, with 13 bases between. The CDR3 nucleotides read TGTGCCAGCACGAGCGGCGGTAGCTCTGGGGCCAACGTCCTGACTTTC. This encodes CASTSGGSSGANVLTF.

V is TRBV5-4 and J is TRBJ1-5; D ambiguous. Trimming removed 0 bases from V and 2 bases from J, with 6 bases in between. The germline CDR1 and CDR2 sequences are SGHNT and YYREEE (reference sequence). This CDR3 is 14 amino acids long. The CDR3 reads CASSLEPGNQPQHF. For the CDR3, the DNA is TGTGCCAGCAGCTTGGAGCCGGGCAATCAGCCCCAGCATTTT.

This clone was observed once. DNA of the CDR3: TGTGCCAGCTCACCCTTGCCAGGGTGGGATCAGCCCCAGCATTTT. Translation: CASSPLPGWDQPQHF. The V call is TRBV18, the J call TRBJ1-5, with D perhaps matching TRBD1 (5 bases). Between the trimmed V and J ends, which lost 3 bases and 5 bases, there was a span of 14 bases. CDR1 and CDR2 (germline): KGHSH, LQKENI. The CDR3 sequence is 15 residues long.

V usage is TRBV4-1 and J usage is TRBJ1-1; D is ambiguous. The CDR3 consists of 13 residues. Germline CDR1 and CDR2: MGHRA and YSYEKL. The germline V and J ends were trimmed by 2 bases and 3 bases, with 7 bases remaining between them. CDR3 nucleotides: TGCGCCAGCAGCCAATGGGGAGACACTGAAGCTTTCTTT. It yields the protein CASSQWGDTEAFF.

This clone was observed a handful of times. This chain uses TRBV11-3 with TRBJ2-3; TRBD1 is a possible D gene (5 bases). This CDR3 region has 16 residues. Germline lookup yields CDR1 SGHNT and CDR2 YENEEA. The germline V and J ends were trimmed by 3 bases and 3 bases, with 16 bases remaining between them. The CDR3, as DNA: TGTGCCAGCAGCTTGGAAAAGGGGCGGCGTACAGATACGCAGTATTTT. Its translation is CASSLEKGRRTDTQYF.

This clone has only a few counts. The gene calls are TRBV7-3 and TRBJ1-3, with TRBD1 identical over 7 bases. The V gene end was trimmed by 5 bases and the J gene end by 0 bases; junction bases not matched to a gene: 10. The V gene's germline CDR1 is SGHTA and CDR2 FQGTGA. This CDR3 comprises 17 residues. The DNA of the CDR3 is TGTGCCAGCAGCAAGACAGGGCCCGGCAACTCTGGAAACACCATATATTTT. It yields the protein CASSKTGPGNSGNTIYF.

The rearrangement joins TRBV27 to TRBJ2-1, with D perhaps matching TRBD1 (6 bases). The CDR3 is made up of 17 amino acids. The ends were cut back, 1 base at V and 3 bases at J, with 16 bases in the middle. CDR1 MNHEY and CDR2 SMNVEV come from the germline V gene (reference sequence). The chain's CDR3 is CASSLYGDNLNYNEQFF. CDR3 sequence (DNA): TGTGCCAGCAGTTTATATGGGGACAACCTAAACTACAATGAGCAGTTCTTC.

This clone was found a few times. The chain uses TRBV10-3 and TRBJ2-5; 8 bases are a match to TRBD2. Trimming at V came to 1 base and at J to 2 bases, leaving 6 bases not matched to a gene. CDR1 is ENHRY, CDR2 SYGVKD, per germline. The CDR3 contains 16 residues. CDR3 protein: CAISEFQTSGQETQYF. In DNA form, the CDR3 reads TGTGCCATCAGTGAGTTTCAAACTAGCGGACAAGAGACCCAGTACTTC.

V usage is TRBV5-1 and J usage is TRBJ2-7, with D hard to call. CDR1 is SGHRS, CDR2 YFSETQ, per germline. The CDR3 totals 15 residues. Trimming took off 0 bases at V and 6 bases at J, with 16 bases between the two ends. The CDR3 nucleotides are TGCGCCAGCAGCTTGGGGGTGGGCAATTTCGCCGAGCAGTACTTC. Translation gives CASSLGVGNFAEQYF.

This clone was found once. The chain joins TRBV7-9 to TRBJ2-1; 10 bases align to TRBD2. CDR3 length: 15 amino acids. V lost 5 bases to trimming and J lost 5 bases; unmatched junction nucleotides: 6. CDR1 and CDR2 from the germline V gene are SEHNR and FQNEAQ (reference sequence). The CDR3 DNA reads TGTGCCAGCAGCGGGCTAGCGGGAGCCCACAATGAGCAGTTCTTC. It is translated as CASSGLAGAHNEQFF.

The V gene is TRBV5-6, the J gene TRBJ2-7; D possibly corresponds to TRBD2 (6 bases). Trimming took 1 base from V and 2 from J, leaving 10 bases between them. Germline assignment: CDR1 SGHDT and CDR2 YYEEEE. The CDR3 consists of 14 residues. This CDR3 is CASSLFGGTYEQYF. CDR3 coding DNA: TGTGCCAGCAGCTTGTTCGGCGGGACCTACGAGCAGTACTTC.